Listed below are T cell receptor beta chains from one sample, sequenced in a study of CD8+ T cells in alopecia areata. Repertoires were generated with immunoSEQ multiplex PCR, while TCRdb's copy carries only in-frame clones and drops some. The repertoire has about 180,000 clones, 63% of them found once; the top ten carry about 1.7%. Sequenced material: CD4+ T cells sorted from blood, taken at week 0. These receptors were obtained from a human donor with alopecia areata. Both conserved end residues are part of each CDR3. Fields, in order: V gene, D gene, clone size, J gene, CDR3 protein, CDR3 DNA. A D gene is named only where the DNA matches it firmly. Size tells how often a clone was seen (once, few, many) or the class of an expanded clone, and some rows leave it out.

v_gene: TRBV6-1; d_gene: -; abundance: -; j_gene: TRBJ1-2; CDR3aa: CASGGAAGTSYGYTF; CDR3nt: TGTGCCAGCGGGGGGGCTGCAGGGACCTCCTATGGCTACACCTTC
v_gene: TRBV29-1; d_gene: -; abundance: few; j_gene: TRBJ2-3; CDR3aa: CSVEDPGRLTDTQYF; CDR3nt: TGCAGCGTTGAAGATCCGGGACGGCTCACAGATACGCAGTATTTT
v_gene: TRBV7-3; d_gene: -; abundance: few; j_gene: TRBJ1-1; CDR3aa: CASSQNGAGRNTEAFF; CDR3nt: TGTGCCAGCAGCCAAAACGGGGCAGGGAGGAACACTGAAGCTTTCTTT
v_gene: TRBV29-1; d_gene: -; abundance: -; j_gene: TRBJ2-7; CDR3aa: CSIGTGSEQYF; CDR3nt: TGCAGCATAGGAACAGGGAGCGAGCAGTACTTC
v_gene: TRBV10-3; d_gene: -; abundance: -; j_gene: TRBJ2-5; CDR3aa: CAIRGDQETQYF; CDR3nt: TGTGCCATCAGGGGGGACCAAGAGACCCAGTACTTC
v_gene: TRBV27; d_gene: -; abundance: -; j_gene: TRBJ2-3; CDR3aa: CASSLWGTDTQYF; CDR3nt: TGTGCCAGCAGTTTATGGGGCACAGATACGCAGTATTTT
v_gene: TRBV30; d_gene: TRBD1; abundance: -; j_gene: TRBJ2-6; CDR3aa: CAWSVGQGALSGANVLTF; CDR3nt: TGTGCCTGGAGTGTAGGACAGGGGGCTTTGTCTGGGGCCAACGTCCTGACTTTC
v_gene: TRBV25-1; d_gene: -; abundance: few; j_gene: TRBJ1-6; CDR3aa: CASSAQTNSPLHF; CDR3nt: TGTGCCAGCAGTGCACAGACAAATTCACCCCTCCACTTT
v_gene: TRBV30; d_gene: -; abundance: once; j_gene: TRBJ1-3; CDR3aa: CAWSVGDSGNTIYF; CDR3nt: TGTGCCTGGAGTGTAGGGGACTCTGGAAACACCATATATTTT
v_gene: TRBV30; d_gene: -; abundance: -; j_gene: TRBJ1-1; CDR3aa: CAWSITGRNTEAFF; CDR3nt: TGTGCCTGGAGTATTACGGGCAGGAACACTGAAGCTTTCTTT
v_gene: TRBV29-1; d_gene: TRBD2; abundance: few; j_gene: TRBJ2-5; CDR3aa: CSAKPLAGWETQYF; CDR3nt: TGCAGCGCGAAGCCACTAGCGGGGTGGGAGACCCAGTACTTC
v_gene: TRBV10-3; d_gene: -; abundance: -; j_gene: TRBJ2-6; CDR3aa: CAISDLSGANVLTF; CDR3nt: TGTGCCATCAGTGACCTCTCTGGGGCCAACGTCCTGACTTTC
v_gene: TRBV14; d_gene: -; abundance: -; j_gene: TRBJ2-7; CDR3aa: CASSQSGRRYEQYF; CDR3nt: TGTGCCAGCAGTCAATCGGGGCGCCGCTACGAGCAGTACTTC
v_gene: TRBV29-1; d_gene: -; abundance: -; j_gene: TRBJ1-1; CDR3aa: CSVERRMNTEAFF; CDR3nt: TGCAGCGTTGAGCGCAGGATGAACACTGAAGCTTTCTTT
v_gene: TRBV11-3; d_gene: -; abundance: -; j_gene: TRBJ1-1; CDR3aa: CASRGLINTEAFF; CDR3nt: TGTGCCAGCAGGGGACTGATTAACACTGAAGCTTTCTTT
v_gene: TRBV4-3; d_gene: TRBD2; abundance: -; j_gene: TRBJ2-1; CDR3aa: CASSRLAGGPNEQFF; CDR3nt: TGCGCCAGCAGCCGACTAGCGGGGGGGCCGAATGAGCAGTTCTTC
v_gene: TRBV29-1; d_gene: -; abundance: -; j_gene: TRBJ1-1; CDR3aa: CSVAGLLNTEAFF; CDR3nt: TGCAGCGTTGCGGGACTGTTGAACACTGAAGCTTTCTTT
v_gene: TRBV30; d_gene: -; abundance: -; j_gene: TRBJ1-2; CDR3aa: CAWSAGGVRDYTF; CDR3nt: TGTGCCTGGAGTGCGGGGGGAGTCCGAGACTACACCTTC
v_gene: TRBV5-1; d_gene: TRBD1; abundance: -; j_gene: TRBJ2-6; CDR3aa: CASSFGGTGPGANVLTF; CDR3nt: TGCGCCAGCAGCTTTGGGGGGACAGGGCCCGGGGCCAACGTCCTGACTTTC
v_gene: TRBV4-3; d_gene: TRBD1; abundance: -; j_gene: TRBJ2-7; CDR3aa: CASSQDSTGVSYEQYF; CDR3nt: TGCGCCAGCAGCCAAGATTCAACAGGGGTCTCCTACGAGCAGTACTTC
v_gene: TRBV15; d_gene: -; abundance: -; j_gene: TRBJ1-2; CDR3aa: CATSRVRTASGYTF; CDR3nt: TGTGCCACCAGCAGAGTGAGGACGGCGTCGGGCTACACCTTC
v_gene: TRBV6-5; d_gene: TRBD1; abundance: -; j_gene: TRBJ2-5; CDR3aa: CASSETGQGGTQYF; CDR3nt: TGTGCCAGCAGTGAAACAGGACAGGGGGGGACCCAGTACTTC
v_gene: TRBV29-1; d_gene: -; abundance: few; j_gene: TRBJ1-1; CDR3aa: CSVRTMGTEAFF; CDR3nt: TGCAGCGTACGAACCATGGGCACTGAAGCTTTCTTT
v_gene: TRBV25-1; d_gene: TRBD2; abundance: once; j_gene: TRBJ2-1; CDR3aa: CASSGTSGGADEQFF; CDR3nt: TGTGCCAGCTCAGGGACTAGCGGGGGGGCCGATGAGCAGTTCTTC
v_gene: TRBV2; d_gene: TRBD1; abundance: -; j_gene: TRBJ2-1; CDR3aa: CASSEGGTVKAGRSPEQFF; CDR3nt: TGTGCCAGCAGTGAAGGTGGGACAGTGAAGGCCGGGCGCTCTCCTGAGCAGTTCTTC
v_gene: TRBV29-1; d_gene: -; abundance: once; j_gene: TRBJ2-2; CDR3aa: CSDLHRNGELFF; CDR3nt: TGCAGCGACCTTCATAGGAACGGGGAGCTGTTTTTT
v_gene: TRBV7-2; d_gene: TRBD1; abundance: -; j_gene: TRBJ1-6; CDR3aa: CASSRDRDHNSPLHF; CDR3nt: TGTGCCAGCAGCCGTGACAGGGACCATAATTCACCCCTCCACTTT
v_gene: TRBV7-6; d_gene: TRBD2; abundance: -; j_gene: TRBJ2-5; CDR3aa: CASSFGLAGDQETQYF; CDR3nt: TGTGCCAGCAGCTTTGGACTAGCGGGGGACCAAGAGACCCAGTACTTC
v_gene: TRBV27; d_gene: -; abundance: -; j_gene: TRBJ1-6; CDR3aa: CASSTVNSPLHF; CDR3nt: TGTGCCAGCAGTACCGTCAATTCACCCCTCCACTTT
v_gene: TRBV29-1; d_gene: TRBD2; abundance: few; j_gene: TRBJ2-1; CDR3aa: CSAGGNNEQFF; CDR3nt: TGCAGCGCGGGGGGAAACAATGAGCAGTTCTTC
v_gene: TRBV4-3; d_gene: -; abundance: -; j_gene: TRBJ1-2; CDR3aa: CASSQGISGGQGYTF; CDR3nt: TGCGCCAGCAGCCAAGGAATCAGCGGGGGCCAGGGCTACACCTTC
v_gene: TRBV11-2; d_gene: TRBD1; abundance: -; j_gene: TRBJ2-7; CDR3aa: CASSLWQGAEEQYF; CDR3nt: TGTGCCAGCAGCTTATGGCAGGGGGCTGAGGAGCAGTACTTC
v_gene: TRBV30; d_gene: TRBD2; abundance: -; j_gene: TRBJ2-5; CDR3aa: CAWSEETSGVFQETQYF; CDR3nt: TGTGCCTGGAGTGAAGAGACTAGCGGGGTATTTCAAGAGACCCAGTACTTC
v_gene: TRBV30; d_gene: -; abundance: -; j_gene: TRBJ1-1; CDR3aa: CAWANRANTEAFF; CDR3nt: TGTGCCTGGGCCAACAGGGCGAACACTGAAGCTTTCTTT
v_gene: TRBV29-1; d_gene: -; abundance: -; j_gene: TRBJ1-4; CDR3aa: CSVEDRSNEKLFF; CDR3nt: TGCAGCGTTGAAGACAGATCTAATGAAAAACTGTTTTTT
v_gene: TRBV6-5; d_gene: -; abundance: many; j_gene: TRBJ2-2; CDR3aa: CASSSLDKKLFF; CDR3nt: TGTGCCAGCAGTTCTCTCGACAAGAAGCTGTTTTTT
v_gene: TRBV11-3; d_gene: TRBD1; abundance: -; j_gene: TRBJ2-1; CDR3aa: CASSPYRDSKYNEQFF; CDR3nt: TGTGCCAGCAGCCCCTACCGGGACAGTAAATACAATGAGCAGTTCTTC
v_gene: TRBV29-1; d_gene: -; abundance: -; j_gene: TRBJ2-7; CDR3aa: CSVGDGAYEQYF; CDR3nt: TGCAGCGTTGGGGACGGTGCCTACGAGCAGTACTTC
v_gene: TRBV29-1; d_gene: -; abundance: -; j_gene: TRBJ2-3; CDR3aa: CSVAMRGDTQYF; CDR3nt: TGCAGCGTCGCTATGCGAGGGGATACGCAGTATTTT
v_gene: TRBV7-2; d_gene: -; abundance: many; j_gene: TRBJ2-1; CDR3aa: CASSLDQGINEQFF; CDR3nt: TGTGCCAGCAGCTTAGACCAGGGAATCAATGAGCAGTTCTTC
v_gene: TRBV6-1; d_gene: -; abundance: few; j_gene: TRBJ1-5; CDR3aa: CASGRDSNQPQHF; CDR3nt: TGTGCCAGCGGTAGAGATAGCAATCAGCCCCAGCATTTT
v_gene: TRBV5-1; d_gene: -; abundance: few; j_gene: TRBJ2-7; CDR3aa: CASASIGRTYEQYF; CDR3nt: TGCGCCAGCGCGAGCATTGGCAGAACCTACGAGCAGTACTTC
v_gene: TRBV9; d_gene: TRBD2; abundance: -; j_gene: TRBJ2-5; CDR3aa: CASSVGTSGETQYF; CDR3nt: TGTGCCAGCAGCGTGGGGACTAGCGGAGAGACCCAGTACTTC
v_gene: TRBV4-3; d_gene: TRBD1; abundance: -; j_gene: TRBJ2-7; CDR3aa: CASSQERTGGYEQYF; CDR3nt: TGCGCCAGCAGCCAAGAACGGACAGGGGGCTACGAGCAGTACTTC
v_gene: TRBV2; d_gene: -; abundance: -; j_gene: TRBJ1-2; CDR3aa: CASMYSYGYTF; CDR3nt: TGTGCCAGCATGTACAGTTATGGCTACACCTTC
v_gene: TRBV6-4; d_gene: TRBD1; abundance: medium-sized; j_gene: TRBJ1-6; CDR3aa: CASSEQGAGGPLHF; CDR3nt: TGTGCCAGCAGTGAACAGGGGGCAGGGGGACCCCTCCACTTT
v_gene: TRBV5-1; d_gene: TRBD1; abundance: -; j_gene: TRBJ1-1; CDR3aa: CASSFGTARTTEAFF; CDR3nt: TGCGCCAGCAGCTTCGGGACAGCGAGGACCACTGAAGCTTTCTTT
v_gene: TRBV29-1; d_gene: TRBD2; abundance: -; j_gene: TRBJ2-3; CDR3aa: CSVDLAGGTDTQYF; CDR3nt: TGCAGCGTTGATTTAGCGGGGGGCACAGATACGCAGTATTTT
v_gene: TRBV10-3; d_gene: TRBD2; abundance: once; j_gene: TRBJ2-5; CDR3aa: CAIREGLAGETQYF; CDR3nt: TGTGCCATCAGAGAGGGACTAGCGGGGGAGACCCAGTACTTC
v_gene: TRBV6-1; d_gene: -; abundance: -; j_gene: TRBJ1-5; CDR3aa: CASLREKGNQPQHF; CDR3nt: TGTGCCAGCCTACGGGAGAAGGGGAATCAGCCCCAGCATTTT
v_gene: TRBV4-3; d_gene: -; abundance: few; j_gene: TRBJ1-1; CDR3aa: CASSQGRTNTEAFF; CDR3nt: TGCGCCAGCAGCCAAGGTCGGACGAACACTGAAGCTTTCTTT